Presented here are 27 T cell receptor beta chains from one specimen sequenced in a study of T cells in Graves' hyperthyroidism and ophthalmopathy. What was amplified from RNA transcripts were TCR beta CDR3 regions. The primer set for the first-round RT-PCR of the TCR CDR3 was HTBI. TCRdb fed the multiplex PCR reads into MiXCR, producing one record per CDR3 protein. The sample includes over 700,000 distinct CDR3 sequences, around 20% of them seen just once. The sample consisted of blood. Receptor source: a woman between 45 and 65 years old with Graves' hyperthyroidism that later progressed to Graves' ophthalmopathy.

The chain combines TRBV6-2 or TRBV6-3 with TRBJ1-1, with D uncertain. In germline, CDR1 is MNHEY, CDR2 SVGEGT. There are 12 residues in the CDR3. Trimming took off 6 bases at V and 5 bases at J, with 10 bases between the two ends. In DNA form, the CDR3 reads TGTGCCAGCAGCCGCTGGAGGACTGAAGCTTTCTTT. Its translation is CASSRWRTEAFF.

This clonotype was seen many times. The chain employs TRBV27 and TRBJ2-7; 10 bases line up with TRBD1. Germline CDR1 MNHEY, CDR2 SMNVEV (reference sequence). This CDR3 is built from 18 residues. Trimming removed 5 bases from V and 0 bases from J; junction bases left unmatched: 13. The CDR3 protein is CASSPPGQGLNSSYEQYF. CDR3 coding DNA: TGTGCCAGCAGTCCCCCGGGACAGGGGCTAAATAGCTCCTACGAGCAGTACTTC.

This clonotype was recorded at least ten times. CDR3 sequence (DNA): TGTGCCAGCAGTGCGACAGGGAACCGGAACACTGAAGCTTTCTTT. Translated: CASSATGNRNTEAFF. The chain recombines TRBV6-1 with TRBJ1-1; 7 positions match TRBD1. The CDR3 sequence is 15 residues long. The junction had 6 bases not matched to a gene; V was cut back by 4 bases and J by 1 base. Germline assignment: CDR1 MNHNS and CDR2 SASEGT.

This clonotype was detected many times. The chain has TRBV6-6 and TRBJ2-3; the D gene is possibly TRBD2 (5 bases). Trimming left V 0 bases short and J 1 base short, with 8 bases between. Germline CDR1 MNHNY, CDR2 SVGAGI (reference sequence). The length of the CDR3 is 15 residues. CDR3 DNA sequence: TGTGCCAGCAGTTACTCCGGACTGGGCACAGATACGCAGTATTTT. This translates into CASSYSGLGTDTQYF.

Only a few counts were recorded for this clonotype. CDR3 DNA: TGTGCCAGCAGTCCCGAGACTAAGACAGGGGATAATGAAAAACTGTTTTTT. It codes for CASSPETKTGDNEKLFF. The rearrangement joins TRBV12-3 or TRBV12-4 to TRBJ1-4, with TRBD1 matching over 8 bases. V lost 5 bases to trimming and J lost 4 bases; unmatched junction nucleotides: 12. The CDR3 spans 17 residues.

The CDR3 DNA follows: TGCAGTGCTAGATCAAAGACAGTTTCTAGCACAGATACGCAGTATTTT. It codes for CSARSKTVSSTDTQYF. The rearrangement joins TRBV20-1 to TRBJ2-3; TRBD1 is a possible D gene (5 bases). Germline V gene lookup returns CDR1 DFQATT and CDR2 SNEGSKA (reference sequence). The V and J ends lost 2 bases and 0 bases respectively, with 15 bases between them. The CDR3 covers 16 residues.

This chain connects TRBV27 to TRBJ1-6; the D gene is possibly TRBD1 (5 bases). CDR1 is MNHEY, CDR2 SMNVEV, per germline (reference sequence). This CDR3 spans 15 amino acids. Trimming pared 8 bases from V and 12 bases from J, leaving 23 bases between. CDR3 DNA: TGTGCCAGCGGAAAGGGGTTGGTCGCGTCGAAACCCCTCCACTTT. Translating it yields CASGKGLVASKPLHF.

This clonotype was counted many times. CDR3 DNA sequence: TGTGCCAGCGCCACGGGGGTCACCTACGAGCAGTACTTC. Its translation: CASATGVTYEQYF. The V gene is TRBV6-2 or TRBV6-3, the J gene TRBJ2-7, with TRBD2 as a possible D gene (6 bases). CDR1 and CDR2 (germline): MNHEY, SVGEGT. This CDR3 is 13 amino acids long. V was trimmed by 8 bases and J by 2 bases, leaving 13 bases between them.

This clonotype was counted many times. The junction does not match germline at one end; this may be a read error. V is TRBV5-1 and J is TRBJ2-3, with TRBD2 matching 7 bases. CDR1 is SGHRS and CDR2 is YFSETQ in the germline V gene. The CDR3 is made up of 14 amino acids. CDR3 protein: CASSLGRGTDTQYF. Here the CDR3 DNA reads TGTGCCAGCAGCTTAGGGCGGGGGACAGATACGCAGTATTTT.

V and J are TRBV7-8 and TRBJ1-2; 8 bases are a match to TRBD1. After removal of 5 bases from V and 3 bases from J, the junction contained 17 bases not matched to a gene. CDR3 length: 18 residues. Germline-derived CDR1 and CDR2 are SGHVS and FQNEAQ. CDR3 in amino acids: CASSDDGTGAYTYYGYTF. The CDR3 region has the DNA TGTGCCAGCAGCGACGACGGGACAGGCGCCTATACATACTATGGCTACACCTTC.

This clonotype was seen at least ten times. The rearrangement uses TRBV3-1 and TRBJ2-4; 7 bases fit TRBD1. V trimming: 3 bases; J trimming: 12 bases; junction bases outside the gene matches: 5. CDR1 and CDR2 from the germline V gene are LGHDT and YNNKEL (reference sequence). This CDR3 has 12 residues. The CDR3, as DNA: TGTGCCAGCAGCCACAGAACAGGGGATCAGTACTTC. Translation gives CASSHRTGDQYF.

The chain has TRBV5-6 and TRBJ1-2; D call uncertain. V was trimmed by 0 bases and J by 9 bases, leaving 9 bases between them. The CDR3 totals 12 residues. Germline CDR1 and CDR2: SGHDT and YYEEEE. The CDR3 DNA reads TGTGCCAGCAGCTTGGCGGGAAGTAGCTACACCTTC. Protein: CASSLAGSSYTF. Together with reference TRBV5-6 and TRBJ1-2, the CDR3 gives the full variable domain: DAGVTQSPTHLIKTRGQQVTLRCSPKSGHDTVSWYQQALGQGPQFIFQYYEEEERQRGNFPDRFSGHQFPNYSSELNVNALLLGDSALYLCASSLAGSSYTFGSGTRLTVV.

This clonotype was picked up many times. The V call is TRBV2, the J call TRBJ1-1; maybe TRBD1 (5 bases). The germline CDR1 and CDR2 sequences are SNHLY and FYNNEI. Trimming took 4 bases from V and 4 from J, leaving 16 bases between them. CDR3 size: 15 residues. The CDR3 sequence: CASSVGDRFLTEAFF. The CDR3 DNA is TGTGCCAGCAGTGTAGGGGACCGATTCCTCACTGAAGCTTTCTTT.

This clonotype was seen at least ten times. The V gene is TRBV11-2, the J gene TRBJ2-7, with 15 bases fitting TRBD2. The germline V gene has CDR1 SGHAT and CDR2 FQNNGV. The CDR3 is 15 amino acids. V trimming: 5 bases; J trimming: 4 bases; junction bases outside the gene matches: 3. CDR3 sequence reads: CASSIGLAGGYEQYF. The CDR3 DNA reads TGTGCCAGCAGCATAGGACTAGCGGGGGGGTACGAGCAGTACTTC.

This clonotype was seen more than once but under ten times. One end of the junction fails to match germline, which may point to a read error. This chain links TRBV7-9 with TRBJ2-6; a possible D gene is TRBD1 (5 bases). This CDR3 comprises 14 residues. Per the germline V gene, CDR1 is SEHNR and CDR2 is FQNEAQ (reference sequence). The CDR3 DNA follows: TGTGCCAGCAGCTCAAGCTCTGGGGCCGACGTCCTGACTTTC. Translating it yields CASSSSSGADVLTF.

V usage is TRBV28 and J usage is TRBJ1-5; a weak D match, TRBD1 (5 bases). The germline gives CDR1 MDHEN, CDR2 SYDVKM. CDR3 length: 12 amino acids. V gave up 7 bases and J gave up 7 bases, with 11 bases separating them. CDR3 coding DNA: TGTGCCAGCAATATTCAGGGCCAGCCCCAGCATTTT. Amino acid sequence: CASNIQGQPQHF.

This clonotype has only a few counts. This chain connects TRBV3-1 to TRBJ2-2, with D perhaps given as TRBD1 or TRBD2 (5 bases each). CDR1 is LGHDT and CDR2 is YNNKEL in the germline V gene (reference sequence). The ends were cut back, 0 bases at V and 7 bases at J, with 21 bases in the middle. This CDR3 has 18 residues. The chain's CDR3 is CASSQDSDSLGERGELFF. The CDR3 region has the DNA TGTGCCAGCAGCCAAGATTCCGATAGCTTAGGGGAGCGCGGGGAGCTGTTTTTT. Using reference TRBV3-1 and TRBJ2-2 for the parts outside the CDR3, the full variable domain is DTAVSQTPKYLVTQMGNDKSIKCEQNLGHDTMYWYKQDSKKFLKIMFSYNNKELIINETVPNRFSPKSPDKAHLNLHINSLELGDSAVYFCASSQDSDSLGERGELFFGEGSRLTVL.

V is TRBV5-1 and J is TRBJ2-3, with 10 bases aligning to TRBD1. Trimming took 1 base from V and 5 from J; bases not matched to a gene: 7. This CDR3 spans 16 amino acids. Germline CDR1 is SGHRS and CDR2 is YFSETQ. CDR3 amino acids: CASSLTRDRGRDTQYF. DNA for the CDR3: TGCGCCAGCAGCTTGACGCGGGACAGGGGTAGAGATACGCAGTATTTT.

The V gene is TRBV6-5, the J gene TRBJ1-6; D unresolved. Germline V gene data show CDR1 as MNHEY and CDR2 as SVGAGI. The CDR3 is 13 amino acids. V lost 2 bases to trimming and J lost 10 bases, with 9 bases between them. CDR3 coding DNA: TGTGCCAGCAGTTACACGTTACTGTCACCCCTCCACTTT. Its translation: CASSYTLLSPLHF.

A few counts support this clonotype. The chain recombines TRBV2 with TRBJ2-1; TRBD2 aligns across 9 bases. The CDR3 is made up of 11 amino acids. Germline CDR1 is SNHLY and CDR2 is FYNNEI. J was trimmed by 7 bases and V by 10 bases; bases with no gene match: 2. The CDR3 region is CANAGGNEQFF. In DNA, the CDR3 is TGTGCCAACGCGGGGGGGAATGAGCAGTTCTTC.

The genes are TRBV3-1 and TRBJ1-2; 8 bases line up with TRBD1. The germline CDR1 and CDR2 sequences are LGHDT and YNNKEL (reference sequence). The junction had 5 bases not matched to a gene; V was cut back by 1 base and J by 7 bases. This CDR3 has 14 residues. CDR3 residues: CASSQGTGFGGYTF. The DNA for the CDR3 is TGTGCCAGCAGCCAAGGGACAGGGTTCGGTGGCTACACCTTC.

This clonotype was seen many times. The V and J genes are TRBV6-1 and TRBJ1-2; 8 bases fit TRBD1. The germline CDR1 and CDR2 sequences are MNHNS and SASEGT. V lost 6 bases, J lost 4 bases, and 7 bases stayed unmatched. CDR3 length: 14 residues. The CDR3 protein is CASSRDRGGYGYTF. CDR3 DNA sequence: TGTGCCAGCAGCAGAGACAGGGGAGGCTATGGCTACACCTTC.

In this sample, this clonotype turned up many times. The chain couples TRBV11-2 to TRBJ1-4; the D is unclear. The V gene's germline CDR1 is SGHAT and CDR2 FQNNGV. CDR3 length: 12 residues. Trimming pared 1 base from V and 6 bases from J, leaving 3 bases between. The DNA of the CDR3 is TGTGCCAGCAGCTTAGCAGATGAAAAACTGTTTTTT. Protein product: CASSLADEKLFF.

There are a few counts of this clonotype. The chain recombines TRBV27 with TRBJ1-1; D gene ambiguous. Germline V gives CDR1 MNHEY, CDR2 SMNVEV (reference sequence). The CDR3 loop spans 13 amino acids. V lost 7 bases, J lost 4 bases, and 13 bases lay in between. DNA of the CDR3: TGTGCCAGCACGAGTCTGGAGCGCACTGAAGCTTTCTTT. It encodes CASTSLERTEAFF.

Ten or more counts support this clonotype. The V gene is TRBV5-1, the J gene TRBJ2-5, with 9 nucleotides matching TRBD2. The CDR3 totals 17 residues. V trimming: 3 bases; J trimming: 1 base; junction bases outside the gene matches: 10. CDR1 and CDR2 (germline): SGHRS, YFSETQ. Here the CDR3 DNA reads TGCGCCAGCAGCTCCACGCGGGGGGGCCTAGGCCAAGAGACCCAGTACTTC. It is translated as CASSSTRGGLGQETQYF.

The chain carries TRBV6-1 and TRBJ1-5; D unresolved. With 6 bases removed from V and 0 bases from J, the gap between germline ends came to 9 bases. CDR1 and CDR2 from the germline V gene are MNHNS and SASEGT. The CDR3 covers 14 residues. CDR3: CASSPFISNQPQHF. The DNA of the CDR3 is TGTGCCAGCAGCCCCTTTATTAGCAATCAGCCCCAGCATTTT.

In this sample, this clonotype turned up many times. The chain recombines TRBV12-3 or TRBV12-4 with TRBJ1-1; D uncertain. The CDR3 length is 13 residues. The V end lost 3 bases, the J end lost 5 bases, and 10 bases lay between the germline ends. The CDR3 coding sequence is TGTGCCAGCAGTTTCGTAAGGAGTACTGAAGCTTTCTTT. Its translation is CASSFVRSTEAFF.